Reported below is one T cell receptor beta chain. The data are from a study of blood T cell repertoires in COVID-19. Trimming cost V 4 bases and J 7 bases; bases outside gene matches: 6. This CDR3 has 15 amino acids. The germline CDR1 and CDR2 sequences are KGHDR and SFDVKD. Repertoires were generated with immunoSEQ multiplex PCR, while TCRdb's copy carries only in-frame clones and drops some. The sample shows about 80,000 clones, roughly 79% of them seen only once. The receptor's source is a human donor in a cohort sampled during active COVID-19. The sample taken for sequencing was peripheral blood. The genes are TRBV24-1 and TRBJ2-2; 9 nucleotides align to TRBD1. The CDR3 is CATSDHRQGDGELFF. Written as DNA, the CDR3 is TGTGCCACCAGTGACCACCGACAGGGGGACGGGGAGCTGTTTTTT.